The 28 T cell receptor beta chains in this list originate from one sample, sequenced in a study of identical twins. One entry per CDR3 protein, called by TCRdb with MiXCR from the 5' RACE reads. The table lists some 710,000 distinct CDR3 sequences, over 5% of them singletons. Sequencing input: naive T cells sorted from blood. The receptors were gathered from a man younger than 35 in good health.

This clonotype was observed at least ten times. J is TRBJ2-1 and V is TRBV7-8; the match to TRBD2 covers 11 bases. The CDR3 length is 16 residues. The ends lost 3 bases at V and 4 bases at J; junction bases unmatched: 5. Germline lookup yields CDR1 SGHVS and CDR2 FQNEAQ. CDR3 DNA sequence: TGTGCCAGCAGCTTGCAGGGGACTAGCGGATACAATGAGCAGTTCTTC. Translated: CASSLQGTSGYNEQFF.

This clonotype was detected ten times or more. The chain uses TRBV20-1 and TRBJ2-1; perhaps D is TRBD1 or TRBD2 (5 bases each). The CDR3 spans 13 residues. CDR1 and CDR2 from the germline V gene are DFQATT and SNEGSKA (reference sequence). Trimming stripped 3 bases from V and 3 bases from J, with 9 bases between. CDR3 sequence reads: CSASGALYNEQFF. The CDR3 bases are TGCAGTGCTAGCGGGGCCCTCTACAATGAGCAGTTCTTC.

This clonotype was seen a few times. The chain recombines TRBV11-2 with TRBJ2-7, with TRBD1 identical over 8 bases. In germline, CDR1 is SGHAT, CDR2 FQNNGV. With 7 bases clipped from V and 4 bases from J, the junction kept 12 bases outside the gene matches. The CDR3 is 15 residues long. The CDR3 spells CASTTTGTGRYEQYV. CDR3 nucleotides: TGTGCCAGCACTACAACCGGGACAGGACGATACGAGCAGTACGTC.

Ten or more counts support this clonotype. Here the CDR3 reads CASRPPGTGAEKLFF. The DNA of the CDR3 is TGTGCCAGCAGGCCTCCCGGGACAGGGGCTGAAAAACTGTTTTTT. This rearrangement joins TRBV12-3 or TRBV12-4 to TRBJ1-4; 10 bases align to TRBD1. The V and J ends lost 6 bases and 7 bases, in that order; junction bases with no gene match: 8. CDR3 length: 15 residues.

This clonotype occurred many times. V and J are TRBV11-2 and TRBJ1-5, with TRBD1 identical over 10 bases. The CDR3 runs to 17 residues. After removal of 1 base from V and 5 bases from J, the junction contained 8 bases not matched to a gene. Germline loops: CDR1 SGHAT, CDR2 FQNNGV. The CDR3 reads CASSLAGGQGSHQPQHF. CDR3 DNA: TGTGCCAGCAGCTTAGCAGGGGGACAGGGGTCCCATCAGCCCCAGCATTTT.

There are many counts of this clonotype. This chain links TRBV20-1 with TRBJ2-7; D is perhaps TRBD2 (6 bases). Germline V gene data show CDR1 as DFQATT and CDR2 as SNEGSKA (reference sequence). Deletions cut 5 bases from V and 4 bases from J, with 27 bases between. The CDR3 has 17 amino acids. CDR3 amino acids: CSAWRDAGRGGQYEQYF. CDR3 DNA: TGCAGTGCTTGGAGGGATGCAGGGCGGGGTGGTCAATACGAGCAGTACTTC.

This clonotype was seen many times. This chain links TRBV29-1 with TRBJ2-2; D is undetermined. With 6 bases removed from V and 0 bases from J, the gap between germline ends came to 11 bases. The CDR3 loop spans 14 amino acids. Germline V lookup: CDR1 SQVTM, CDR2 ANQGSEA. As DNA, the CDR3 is TGCAGCGTAGCCCCAGCGTCGAACACCGGGGAGCTGTTTTTT. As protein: CSVAPASNTGELFF.

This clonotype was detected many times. The CDR3 nucleotides read TGCAGTGCTAGATCCCCTAGCGGGACCAGCACAGATACGCAGTATTTT. It specifies CSARSPSGTSTDTQYF. The chain carries TRBV20-1 and TRBJ2-3, with TRBD2 matching 9 bases. The CDR3 loop spans 16 amino acids. With V trimmed by 2 bases and J by 0 bases, 6 bases remained unmatched. The germline CDR1 and CDR2 sequences are DFQATT and SNEGSKA (reference sequence).

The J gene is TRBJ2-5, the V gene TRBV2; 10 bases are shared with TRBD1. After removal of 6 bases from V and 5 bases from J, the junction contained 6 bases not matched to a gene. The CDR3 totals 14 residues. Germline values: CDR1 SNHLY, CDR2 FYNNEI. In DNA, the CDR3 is TGTGCCAGCAGGAGACAGGGGGCTATGGAGACCCAGTACTTC. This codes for CASRRQGAMETQYF.

The CDR3 is CASSLRPHYEQYV. Written as DNA, the CDR3 is TGTGCCAGCAGCTTACGTCCCCACTACGAGCAGTACGTC. This sequence joins TRBV11-2 and TRBJ2-7; D is unresolved. V was trimmed by 2 bases and J by 3 bases, leaving 8 bases between them. This CDR3 is 13 amino acids long. From germline, CDR1 is SGHAT and CDR2 FQNNGV.

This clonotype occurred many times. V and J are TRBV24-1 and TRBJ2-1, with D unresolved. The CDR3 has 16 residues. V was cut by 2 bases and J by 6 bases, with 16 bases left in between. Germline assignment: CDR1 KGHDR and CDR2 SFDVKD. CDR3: CATSDSRADVGNEQFF. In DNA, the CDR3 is TGTGCCACCAGTGATTCCCGGGCTGATGTGGGCAATGAGCAGTTCTTC.

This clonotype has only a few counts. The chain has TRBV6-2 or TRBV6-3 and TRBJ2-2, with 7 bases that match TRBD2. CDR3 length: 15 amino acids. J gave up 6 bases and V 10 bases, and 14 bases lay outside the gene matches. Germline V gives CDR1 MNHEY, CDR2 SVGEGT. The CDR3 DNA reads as TGTGCCATTACGAGGACTAGTGGACCCCCCGGGGAGCTGTTTTTT. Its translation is CAITRTSGPPGELFF.

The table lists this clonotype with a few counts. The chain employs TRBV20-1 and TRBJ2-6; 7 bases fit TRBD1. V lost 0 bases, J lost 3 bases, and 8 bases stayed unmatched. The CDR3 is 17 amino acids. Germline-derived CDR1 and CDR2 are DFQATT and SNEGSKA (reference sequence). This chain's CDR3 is CSARDQRGPIGANVLTF. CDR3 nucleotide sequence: TGCAGTGCTAGAGATCAGAGGGGGCCGATTGGGGCCAACGTCCTGACTTTC.

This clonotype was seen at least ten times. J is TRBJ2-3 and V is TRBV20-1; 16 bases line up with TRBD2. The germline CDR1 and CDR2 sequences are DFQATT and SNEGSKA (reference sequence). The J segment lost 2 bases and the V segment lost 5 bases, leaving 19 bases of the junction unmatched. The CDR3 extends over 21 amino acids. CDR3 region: CSASGPGTSGRASVFTDTQYF. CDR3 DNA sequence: TGCAGTGCTTCTGGTCCCGGGACTAGCGGGAGGGCCAGTGTTTTCACAGATACGCAGTATTTT.

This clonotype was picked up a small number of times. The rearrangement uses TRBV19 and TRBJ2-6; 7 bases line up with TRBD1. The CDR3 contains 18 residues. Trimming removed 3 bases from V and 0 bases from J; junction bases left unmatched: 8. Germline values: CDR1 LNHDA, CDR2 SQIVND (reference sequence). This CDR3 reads CASSIIRQGYSGANVLTF. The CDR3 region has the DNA TGTGCCAGTAGTATTATCCGACAGGGCTACTCTGGGGCCAACGTCCTGACTTTC.

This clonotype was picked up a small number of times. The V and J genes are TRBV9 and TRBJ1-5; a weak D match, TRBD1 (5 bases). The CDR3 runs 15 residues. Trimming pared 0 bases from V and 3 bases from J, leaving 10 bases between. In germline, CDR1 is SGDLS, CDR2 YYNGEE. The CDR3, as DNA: TGTGCCAGCAGCGTAGGTACAGGCATCAATCAGCCCCAGCATTTT. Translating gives CASSVGTGINQPQHF.

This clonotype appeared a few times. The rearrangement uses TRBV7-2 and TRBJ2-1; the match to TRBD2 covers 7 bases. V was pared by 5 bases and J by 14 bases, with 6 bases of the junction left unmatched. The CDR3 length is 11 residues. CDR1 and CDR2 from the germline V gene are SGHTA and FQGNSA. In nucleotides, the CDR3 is TGTGCCAGCAGCAGCGACGGACTAGAGTTCTTC. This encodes CASSSDGLEFF.

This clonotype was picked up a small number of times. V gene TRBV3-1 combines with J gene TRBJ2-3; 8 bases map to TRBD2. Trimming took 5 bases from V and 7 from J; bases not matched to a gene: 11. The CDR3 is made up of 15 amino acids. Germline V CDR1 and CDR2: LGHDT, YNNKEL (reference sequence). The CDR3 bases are TGTGCCAGCAGCTCTCGGACTAGCCCCGTGAATACGCAGTATTTT. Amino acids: CASSSRTSPVNTQYF.

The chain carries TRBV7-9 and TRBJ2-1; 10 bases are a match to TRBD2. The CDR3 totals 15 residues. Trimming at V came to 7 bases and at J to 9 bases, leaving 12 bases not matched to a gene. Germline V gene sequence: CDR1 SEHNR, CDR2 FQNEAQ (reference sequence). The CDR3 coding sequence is TGTGCCAGCACCAGTTTAGCGGGAGGACAGCTTGAGCAGTTCTTC. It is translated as CASTSLAGGQLEQFF.

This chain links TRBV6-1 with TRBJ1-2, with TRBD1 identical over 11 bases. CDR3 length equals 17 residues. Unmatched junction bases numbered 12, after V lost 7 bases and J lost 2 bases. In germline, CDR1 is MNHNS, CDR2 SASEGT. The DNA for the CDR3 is TGTGCCAGCACCCTCCGGGACAGGGGGAGAGGCAACTATGGCTACACCTTC. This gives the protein CASTLRDRGRGNYGYTF.

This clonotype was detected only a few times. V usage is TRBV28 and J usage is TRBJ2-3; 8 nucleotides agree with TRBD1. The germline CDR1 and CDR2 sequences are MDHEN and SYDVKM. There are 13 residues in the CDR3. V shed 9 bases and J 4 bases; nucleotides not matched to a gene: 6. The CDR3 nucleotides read TGTGCCAGTAAGAACAGGGGGTCAGATACGCAGTATTTT. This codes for CASKNRGSDTQYF.

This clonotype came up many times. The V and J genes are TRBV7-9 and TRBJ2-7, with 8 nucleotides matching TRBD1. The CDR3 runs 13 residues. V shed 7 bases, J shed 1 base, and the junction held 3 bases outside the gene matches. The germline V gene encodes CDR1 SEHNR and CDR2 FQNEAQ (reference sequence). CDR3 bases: TGTGCCAGCACGGGACAGGTATCCTACGAGCAGTACTTC. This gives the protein CASTGQVSYEQYF. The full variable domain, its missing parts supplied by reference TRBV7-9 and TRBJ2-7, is DTGVSQNPRHKITKRGQNVTFRCDPISEHNRLYWYRQTLGQGPEFLTYFQNEAQLEKSRLLSDRFSAERPKGSFSTLEIQRTEQGDSAMYLCASTGQVSYEQYFGPGTRLTVT.

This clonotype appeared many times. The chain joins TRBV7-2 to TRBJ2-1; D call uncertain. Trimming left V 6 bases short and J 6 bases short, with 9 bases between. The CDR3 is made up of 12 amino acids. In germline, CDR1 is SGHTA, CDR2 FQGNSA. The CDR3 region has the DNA TGTGCCAGCAGACAACTACGCAATGAGCAGTTCTTC. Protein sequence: CASRQLRNEQFF.

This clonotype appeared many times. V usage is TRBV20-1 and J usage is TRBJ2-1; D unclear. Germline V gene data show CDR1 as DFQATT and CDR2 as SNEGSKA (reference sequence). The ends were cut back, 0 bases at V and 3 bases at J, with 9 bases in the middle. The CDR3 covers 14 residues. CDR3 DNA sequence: TGCAGTGCTAGAGACGGTCAGCGCTACAATGAGCAGTTCTTC. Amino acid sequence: CSARDGQRYNEQFF.

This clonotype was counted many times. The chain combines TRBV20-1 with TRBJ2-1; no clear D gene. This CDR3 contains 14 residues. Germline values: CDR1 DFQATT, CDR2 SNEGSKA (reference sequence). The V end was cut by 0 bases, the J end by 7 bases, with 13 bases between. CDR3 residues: CSARDREGNNEQFF. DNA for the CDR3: TGCAGTGCTAGAGATAGGGAAGGTAATAATGAGCAGTTCTTC.

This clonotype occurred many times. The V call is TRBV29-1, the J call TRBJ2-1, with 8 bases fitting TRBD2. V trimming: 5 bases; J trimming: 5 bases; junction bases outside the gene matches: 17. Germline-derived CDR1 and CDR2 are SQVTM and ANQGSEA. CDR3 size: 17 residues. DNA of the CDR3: TGCAGCGTTCCCTTCCCCCAAAGCGGGAGTTTGCACAATGAGCAGTTCTTC. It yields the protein CSVPFPQSGSLHNEQFF.

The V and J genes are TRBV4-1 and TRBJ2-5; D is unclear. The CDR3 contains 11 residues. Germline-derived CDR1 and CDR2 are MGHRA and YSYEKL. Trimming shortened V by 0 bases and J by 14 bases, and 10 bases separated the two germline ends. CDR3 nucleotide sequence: TGCGCCAGCAGCCAAGATGATGCCGTATACTTC. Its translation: CASSQDDAVYF.

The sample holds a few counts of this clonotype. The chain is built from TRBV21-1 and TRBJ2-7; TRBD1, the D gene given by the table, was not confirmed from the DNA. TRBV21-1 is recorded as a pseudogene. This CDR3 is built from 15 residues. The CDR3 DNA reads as TGTGCCAGCAGCAAAGAGGGCAGGGACCCAAGCGAGCAGTACTTC. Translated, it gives CASSKEGRDPSEQYF.